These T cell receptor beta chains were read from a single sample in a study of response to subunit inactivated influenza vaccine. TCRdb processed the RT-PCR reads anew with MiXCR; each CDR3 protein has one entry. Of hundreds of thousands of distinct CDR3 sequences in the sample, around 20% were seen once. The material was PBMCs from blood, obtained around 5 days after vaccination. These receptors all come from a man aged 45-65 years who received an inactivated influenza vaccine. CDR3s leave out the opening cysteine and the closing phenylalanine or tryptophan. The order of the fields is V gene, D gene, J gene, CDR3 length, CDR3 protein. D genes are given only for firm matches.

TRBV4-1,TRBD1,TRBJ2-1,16,ASSQVERGLIRGNEQF
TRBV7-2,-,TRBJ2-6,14,ASSLDRVSGANVLT
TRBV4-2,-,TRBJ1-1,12,ASSPRLGSTEAF
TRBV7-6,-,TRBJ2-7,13,ASSPRRESSYEQY
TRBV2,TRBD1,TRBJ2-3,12,ATRQGGTTDTQY
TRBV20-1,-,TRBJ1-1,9,SASSGVVAF
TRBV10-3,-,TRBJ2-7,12,AISESKGRREQY
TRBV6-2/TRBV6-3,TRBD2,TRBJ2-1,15,ASSYQGSGRSNNEQF
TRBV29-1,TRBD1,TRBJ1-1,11,SARQGSNTEAF
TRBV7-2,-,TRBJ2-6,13,ASSFLLPGANVLT
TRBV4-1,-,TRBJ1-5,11,ASSQERGYTQH
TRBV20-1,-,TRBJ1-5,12,SAPPGGANQPQH
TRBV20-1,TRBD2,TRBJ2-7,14,SARRTSGRWYYEQY
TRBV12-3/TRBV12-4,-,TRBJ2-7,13,ASSLGGSVPYEQY
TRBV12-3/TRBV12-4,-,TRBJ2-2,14,ASSRTGGGITGELF
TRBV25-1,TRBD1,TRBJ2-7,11,ASRGQGRYEQY
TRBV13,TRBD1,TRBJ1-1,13,ASSLVGGASTEAF
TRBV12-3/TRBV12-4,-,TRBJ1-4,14,ASSPAHSITNEKLF
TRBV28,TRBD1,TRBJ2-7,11,ASRRDSPYEQY
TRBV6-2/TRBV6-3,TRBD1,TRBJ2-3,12,ATIQGAFTDTQY
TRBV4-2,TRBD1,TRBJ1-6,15,ASSQDEVTGGASPLH
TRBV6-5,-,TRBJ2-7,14,ASSYSGAPWSREQY
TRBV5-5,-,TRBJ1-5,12,ASSSAAGNQPQH
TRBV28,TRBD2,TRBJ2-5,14,ASSTPRTSGGETQY
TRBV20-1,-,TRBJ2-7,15,SARDLRGASGNYEQY
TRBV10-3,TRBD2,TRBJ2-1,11,AISAGLAVQQF
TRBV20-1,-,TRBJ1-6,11,SASQLYNSPLH
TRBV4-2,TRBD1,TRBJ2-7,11,ASSRVRGLEQY
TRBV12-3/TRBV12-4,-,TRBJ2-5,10,ASSFTGETQY
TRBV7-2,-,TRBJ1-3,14,ASSSRAGNSGNTIY
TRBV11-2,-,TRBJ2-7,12,ASSSYRHQGEQY
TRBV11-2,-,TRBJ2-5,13,ASSLELGQAIGRY
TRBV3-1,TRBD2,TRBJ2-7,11,ASSRGLVDEQY
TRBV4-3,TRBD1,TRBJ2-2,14,ASSQGTGGGTGELF
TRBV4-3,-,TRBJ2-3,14,ASSQETLGSLNTQY
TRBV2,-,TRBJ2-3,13,ASSVPSGSTDTQY
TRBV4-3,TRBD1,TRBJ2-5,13,ASSRDRGMIETQY
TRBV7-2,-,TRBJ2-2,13,ASSLGAGRTGELF